Listed below are T cell receptor beta chains from one sample, sequenced in a study of molecular identifiers for immune sequencing clone quantification. TCRdb used MiXCR to reprocess the PCR reads, holding one entry per CDR3 protein. Of hundreds of thousands of distinct CDR3 sequences in the sample, about 25% are singletons; the top ten hold roughly 0.83%. Source material: naive CD8+ T cells from blood, with Jurkat cell RNA spiked in. The receptors derive from a human donor in good health. Some libraries in this study had Jurkat cell RNA spiked in. The CDR3 runs from the conserved cysteine through the conserved F or W. The D gene is left open where the match is weak. Not every row has a clone size; where given, it reads once, few, many or a size class.

.	TRBV28	.	TRBJ1-5	CASSSPPKLDSNQPQHF	TGTGCCAGCAGTTCTCCCCCGAAGCTCGATAGCAATCAGCCCCAGCATTTT
TRBD1	TRBV6-4	once	TRBJ2-2	CASSDTDRGAGELFF	TGTGCCAGCAGTGACACCGACAGGGGTGCCGGGGAGCTGTTTTTT
.	TRBV29-1	many	TRBJ2-2	CSVEGAENTGELFF	TGCAGCGTTGAAGGGGCTGAGAACACCGGGGAGCTGTTTTTT
.	TRBV2	.	TRBJ2-1	CARDPDSSYNEQFF	TGTGCCAGGGATCCGGACAGCTCCTACAATGAGCAGTTCTTC
TRBD1	TRBV19	.	TRBJ1-2	CASSIASRGQGVHGYTF	TGTGCCAGTAGTATAGCGAGTCGGGGACAGGGAGTCCATGGCTACACCTTC
TRBD1	TRBV19	many	TRBJ2-7	CASSISLGQGIYEQYF	TGTGCCAGTAGTATATCCCTAGGACAGGGGATCTACGAGCAGTACTTC
TRBD2	TRBV3-1	few	TRBJ2-7	CASSHVAGGRNEQYF	TGTGCCAGCAGCCATGTAGCGGGAGGACGGAACGAGCAGTACTTC
TRBD2	TRBV9	many	TRBJ2-3	CASSEPTSGSTTDTQYF	TGTGCCAGCAGCGAACCTACTAGCGGGAGTACCACAGATACGCAGTATTTT
.	TRBV30	.	TRBJ2-1	CAWSWLDSYNEQFF	TGTGCCTGGAGCTGGCTAGACTCCTACAATGAGCAGTTCTTC
.	TRBV7-9	.	TRBJ2-1	CASSSTLSGPNYNEQFF	TGTGCCAGCAGTTCAACTCTTAGCGGACCCAACTACAATGAGCAGTTCTTC
.	TRBV19	.	TRBJ1-5	CASSRVTTGYSNQPQHF	TGTGCCAGTAGTCGGGTTACAACGGGGTATAGCAATCAGCCCCAGCATTTT
.	TRBV7-9	few	TRBJ2-2	CWGAHDPGELFF	TGTTGGGGGGCTCACGACCCCGGGGAGCTGTTTTTT
.	TRBV12-3/TRBV12-4	.	TRBJ2-7	CASSPDGGVYEQYF	TGTGCCAGCAGTCCTGACGGGGGTGTTTACGAGCAGTACTTC
.	TRBV12-3/TRBV12-4	few	TRBJ1-2	CASSFLLGGRNYGYTF	TGTGCCAGCAGTTTTCTCTTAGGGGGGAGGAACTATGGCTACACCTTC
.	TRBV13	many	TRBJ2-7	CASSWALQVEQYF	TGTGCCAGCAGCTGGGCCCTACAGGTCGAGCAGTACTTC
TRBD2	TRBV7-2	many	TRBJ2-3	CASSLRVLAGGAADTQYF	TGTGCCAGCAGCTTAAGGGTTCTAGCGGGGGGGGCGGCAGATACGCAGTATTTT
.	TRBV3-1	.	TRBJ2-7	CASRQEAGYYAQYF	TGTGCCAGCCGCCAAGAGGCGGGGTACTACGCGCAGTACTTC
TRBD2	TRBV7-9	.	TRBJ2-5	CASSRDELKAGGPLETQYF	TGTGCCAGCAGCCGAGACGAATTAAAAGCGGGAGGGCCTTTGGAGACCCAGTACTTC
.	TRBV13	few	TRBJ2-1	CASHGRRDEQFF	TGTGCCAGCCACGGCCGGAGGGATGAGCAGTTCTTC
.	TRBV4-1	many	TRBJ2-1	CASSQGVGAQDEQFF	TGCGCCAGCAGCCAAGGCGTAGGAGCCCAGGATGAGCAGTTCTTC
.	TRBV4-1	many	TRBJ2-5	CASSQAGLQETQYF	TGCGCCAGCAGCCAAGCAGGGCTCCAAGAGACCCAGTACTTC
.	TRBV7-2	many	TRBJ1-5	CASRRAEYSNQPQHF	TGTGCCAGCAGACGCGCCGAATATAGCAATCAGCCCCAGCATTTT
.	TRBV4-3	many	TRBJ2-7	CASSQRGLGEQYF	TGCGCCAGCAGCCAACGGGGCTTGGGTGAGCAGTACTTC
.	TRBV27	many	TRBJ2-3	CASSPSTDTQYF	TGTGCCAGCAGCCCGAGCACAGATACGCAGTATTTT
.	TRBV28	.	TRBJ2-7	CASSLLVGSSYEQYF	TGTGCCAGCAGTTTATTGGTGGGTAGCTCCTACGAGCAGTACTTC
TRBD2	TRBV7-2	many	TRBJ2-1	CASSFRDYGNEQFF	TGTGCCAGCAGCTTCCGGGACTATGGCAATGAGCAGTTCTTC
TRBD2	TRBV4-3	few	TRBJ2-2	CASSQGTSLNTGELFF	TGCGCCAGCAGCCAAGGGACTAGCCTGAACACCGGGGAGCTGTTTTTT
.	TRBV2	many	TRBJ2-6	CASIGDLGRAPGANVLTF	TGTGCCAGCATCGGGGATTTGGGCCGGGCCCCTGGGGCCAACGTCCTGACTTTC
.	TRBV7-9	.	TRBJ2-1	CASTSHRFEQFF	TGTGCCAGCACCTCTCATCGGTTTGAGCAGTTCTTC
.	TRBV6-1	few	TRBJ1-3	CASSEWLGSGNTIYF	TGTGCCAGCAGTGAGTGGTTGGGATCCGGAAACACCATATATTTT
.	TRBV6-2/TRBV6-3	.	TRBJ2-7	CASGRSDEQYF	TGTGCCAGCGGCCGGTCTGACGAGCAGTACTTC
.	TRBV29-1	few	TRBJ2-2	CSVDPGLGTGELFF	TGCAGCGTGGACCCGGGTTTGGGGACCGGGGAGCTGTTTTTT
TRBD1	TRBV27	.	TRBJ2-2	CASTGTGSGELFF	TGTGCCAGTACCGGGACAGGTTCTGGGGAGCTGTTTTTT
.	TRBV28	.	TRBJ1-5	CASSPTVHSNQPQHF	TGTGCCAGCAGTCCGACGGTCCATAGCAATCAGCCCCAGCATTTT
TRBD2	TRBV15	.	TRBJ2-3	CATSYHGGGSTDTQYF	TGTGCCACCAGCTACCACGGCGGGGGGAGCACAGATACGCAGTATTTT
.	TRBV20-1	many	TRBJ2-7	CSARKGGWYEQYF	TGCAGTGCTAGGAAGGGGGGTTGGTACGAGCAGTACTTC
TRBD1	TRBV6-2/TRBV6-3	once	TRBJ2-5	CASSYPDRGPFGAPQHF	TGTGCCAGCAGTTACCCGGACAGGGGCCCGTTCGGGGCGCCCCAGCACTTC
TRBD1	TRBV27	.	TRBJ2-3	CASSPDVDRAWTDTQYF	TGTGCCAGCAGTCCCGACGTGGACAGGGCCTGGACAGATACGCAGTATTTT
.	TRBV12-3/TRBV12-4	many	TRBJ2-2	CASSFIGGITGELFF	TGTGCCAGCAGTTTTATAGGGGGGATCACCGGGGAGCTGTTTTTT
.	TRBV4-2	.	TRBJ1-5	CASSQDRLTDNQPQHF	TGTGCCAGCAGCCAAGACCGGCTAACAGACAATCAGCCCCAGCATTTT
.	TRBV11-2	.	TRBJ2-3	CASSLDRSGGAWDTQYF	TGTGCCAGCAGCTTAGATCGGAGTGGGGGGGCTTGGGATACGCAGTATTTT
TRBD2	TRBV3-1	.	TRBJ2-3	CASSQLWTSGENTDTQYF	TGTGCCAGCAGCCAACTCTGGACTAGCGGAGAGAACACAGATACGCAGTATTTT
.	TRBV5-1	many	TRBJ2-7	CASSFTGPYEQYF	TGCGCCAGCAGCTTTACGGGGCCCTACGAGCAGTACTTC
TRBD2	TRBV9	few	TRBJ2-1	CASSPSGVSYNEQFF	TGTGCCAGCAGTCCTAGCGGGGTCTCCTACAATGAGCAGTTCTTC
.	TRBV19	few	TRBJ1-5	CASSIGAGLVQPQHF	TGTGCCAGTAGTATAGGGGCAGGGTTGGTACAGCCCCAGCATTTT
TRBD1	TRBV6-2/TRBV6-3	few	TRBJ2-7	CASSGWDSTYEQYF	TGTGCCAGCAGTGGCTGGGACAGCACCTACGAGCAGTACTTC
TRBD2	TRBV5-4	few	TRBJ2-7	CASSRGGGNSYEQYF	TGTGCCAGCAGCCGGGGGGGCGGCAACTCCTACGAGCAGTACTTC
TRBD1	TRBV7-9	.	TRBJ2-7	CASNSRTGDSYEQYF	TGTGCCAGCAACTCTAGGACAGGGGATTCCTACGAGCAGTACTTC
TRBD2	TRBV4-3	few	TRBJ2-3	CASSPRVLADSTDTQYF	TGCGCCAGCAGCCCACGGGTACTAGCGGATTCCACAGATACGCAGTATTTT
.	TRBV25-1	few	TRBJ2-1	CASGISYNEQFF	TGTGCCAGCGGGATTTCCTACAATGAGCAGTTCTTC